This T cell receptor (beta chain) was sequenced in a study of T cell repertoires in cytomegalovirus infection. About the research overall: Based on public TCR beta signatures, there were indications of CMV infection and of a matching HLA type. Study conclusions and caveats: Based on cumulative public TCR beta family frequency, carriers of CMV plus the relevant HLA were identified.

MiXCR, applied by TCRdb to the reads, yields one record per CDR3 protein. The profile covers about 180,000 distinct CDR3 sequences, with about 17% appearing a single time and under 30% taken by the ten largest. Concerning this clonotype: No antigen is known for it.

This sequence was found in a human donor in good health (CMV status not recorded). Some clones in this sample may be carry-over from other donors' samples. Input material: CD8+ T cells from PBMCs.

The CDR3 nucleotides are TGTGCCAGCAGCTTAGACGAGCGGGGGGGCCGAAATGAGCAGTTCTTC. Amino acids: CASSLDERGGRNEQFF. This sequence joins TRBV11-2 and TRBJ2-1, with 10 bases fitting TRBD2. Germline V gene data show CDR1 as SGHAT and CDR2 as FQNNGV. V lost 0 bases and J lost 7; bases outside the gene matches: 6. CDR3 length equals 16 residues.